This paragraph covers one T cell receptor beta chain sequence. Random hexamers were used to reverse transcribe 0.5 to 1 ug of RNA. TCRdb re-analysed the immunoSEQ multiplex PCR reads in MiXCR, keeping a single row per CDR3 protein. The data hold some 450,000 distinct CDR3 sequences, with around 85% observed a single time. This record belongs to a study of CD8 T cells in Susac syndrome. The germline gives CDR1 LNHNV, CDR2 YYDKDF (reference sequence). The V end lost 1 base, the J end lost 8 bases, and 17 bases lay between the germline ends. The CDR3 extends over 15 amino acids. The sample was CD8+ T cells from PBMCs. This TCR was sampled from a human donor with multiple sclerosis. This sequence joins TRBV15 and TRBJ1-2, with a possible D match to TRBD1 (6 bases). CDR3 sequence reads: CATSRVSDSFWGYTF. In nucleotides, the CDR3 is TGTGCCACCAGCAGAGTCTCGGACAGCTTCTGGGGCTACACCTTC.